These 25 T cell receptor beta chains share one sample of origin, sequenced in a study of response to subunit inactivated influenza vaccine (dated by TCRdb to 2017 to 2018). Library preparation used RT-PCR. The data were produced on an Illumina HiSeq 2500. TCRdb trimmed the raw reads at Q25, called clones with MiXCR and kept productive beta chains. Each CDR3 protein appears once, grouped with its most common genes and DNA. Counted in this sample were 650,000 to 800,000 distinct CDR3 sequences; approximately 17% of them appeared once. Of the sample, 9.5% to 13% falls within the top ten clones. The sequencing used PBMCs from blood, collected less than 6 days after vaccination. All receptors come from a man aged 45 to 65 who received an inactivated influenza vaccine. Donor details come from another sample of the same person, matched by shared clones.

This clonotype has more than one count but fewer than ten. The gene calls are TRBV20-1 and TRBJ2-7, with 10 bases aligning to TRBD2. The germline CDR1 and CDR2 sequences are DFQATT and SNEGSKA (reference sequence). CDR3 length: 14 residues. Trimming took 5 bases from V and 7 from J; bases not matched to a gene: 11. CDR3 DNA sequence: TGCAGTGCTGCCGGTGGAGCGGGAGGGAGAGAGCAGTACTTC. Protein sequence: CSAAGGAGGREQYF.

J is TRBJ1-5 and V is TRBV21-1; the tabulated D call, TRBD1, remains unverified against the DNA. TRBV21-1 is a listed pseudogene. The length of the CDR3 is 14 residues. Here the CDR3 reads CASSKGQSNQPQHF. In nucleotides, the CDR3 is TGTGCCAGCAGCAAAGGACAGTCCAATCAGCCCCAGCATTTT.

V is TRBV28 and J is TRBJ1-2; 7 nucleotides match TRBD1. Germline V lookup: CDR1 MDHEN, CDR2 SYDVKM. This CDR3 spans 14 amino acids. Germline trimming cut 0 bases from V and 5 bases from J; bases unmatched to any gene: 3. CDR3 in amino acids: CASSLWQGEYGYTF. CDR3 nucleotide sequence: TGTGCCAGCAGTTTATGGCAGGGGGAGTATGGCTACACCTTC.

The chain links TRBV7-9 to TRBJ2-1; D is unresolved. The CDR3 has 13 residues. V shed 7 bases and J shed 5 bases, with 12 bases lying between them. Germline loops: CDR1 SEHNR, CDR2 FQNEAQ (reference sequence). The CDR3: CASNQKGDNEQFF. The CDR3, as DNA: TGTGCCAGCAACCAAAAGGGCGACAATGAGCAGTTCTTC.

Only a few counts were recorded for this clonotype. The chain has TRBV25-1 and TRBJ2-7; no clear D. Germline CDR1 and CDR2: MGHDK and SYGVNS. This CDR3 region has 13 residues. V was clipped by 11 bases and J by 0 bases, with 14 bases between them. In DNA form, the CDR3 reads TGTGCCGCCCGGGCGGCAGCCTCCTACGAGCAGTACTTC. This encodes CAARAAASYEQYF.

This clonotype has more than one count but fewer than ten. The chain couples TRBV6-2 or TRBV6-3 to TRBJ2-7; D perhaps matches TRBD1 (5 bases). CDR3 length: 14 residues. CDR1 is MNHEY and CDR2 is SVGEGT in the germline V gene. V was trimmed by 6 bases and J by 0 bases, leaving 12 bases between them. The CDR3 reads CASSHRQTSYEQYF. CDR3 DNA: TGTGCCAGCAGCCATAGACAGACCTCCTACGAGCAGTACTTC.

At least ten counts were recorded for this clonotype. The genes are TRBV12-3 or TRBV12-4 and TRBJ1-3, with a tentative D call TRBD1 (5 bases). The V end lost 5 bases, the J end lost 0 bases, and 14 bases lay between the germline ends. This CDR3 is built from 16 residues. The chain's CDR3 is CASSLRVPSSGNTIYF. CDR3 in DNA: TGTGCCAGCAGTCTCAGGGTGCCTTCCTCTGGAAACACCATATATTTT.

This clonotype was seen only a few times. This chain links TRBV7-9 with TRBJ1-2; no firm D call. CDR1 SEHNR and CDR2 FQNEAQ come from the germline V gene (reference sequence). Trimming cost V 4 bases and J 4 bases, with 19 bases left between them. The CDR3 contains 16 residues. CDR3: CASSSLGRGEGYGYTF. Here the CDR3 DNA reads TGTGCCAGCAGCTCACTCGGGCGGGGAGAAGGCTATGGCTACACCTTC.

The CDR3: CASSPKALALAKNIQYF. The CDR3 nucleotides read TGTGCCAGCAGCCCCAAGGCGCTGGCACTAGCCAAAAACATTCAGTACTTC. This chain links TRBV11-2 with TRBJ2-4, with D unclear. The germline V and J ends were trimmed by 5 bases and 0 bases, with 17 bases remaining between them. Germline-derived CDR1 and CDR2 are SGHAT and FQNNGV. The CDR3 contains 17 residues.

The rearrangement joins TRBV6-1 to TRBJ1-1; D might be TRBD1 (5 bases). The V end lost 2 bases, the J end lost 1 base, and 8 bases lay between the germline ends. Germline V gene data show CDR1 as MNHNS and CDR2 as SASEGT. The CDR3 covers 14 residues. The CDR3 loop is CASSEHRRNTEAFF. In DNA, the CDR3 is TGTGCCAGCAGTGAACACAGGAGGAACACTGAAGCTTTCTTT.

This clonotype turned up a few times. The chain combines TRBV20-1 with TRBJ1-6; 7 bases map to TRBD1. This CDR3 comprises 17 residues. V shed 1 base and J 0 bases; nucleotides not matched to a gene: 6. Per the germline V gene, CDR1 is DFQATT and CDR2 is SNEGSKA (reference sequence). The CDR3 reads CSARVAGGSSYNSPLHF. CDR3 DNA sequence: TGCAGTGCTAGAGTGGCAGGGGGGAGCTCCTATAATTCACCCCTCCACTTT.

The CDR3 DNA follows: TGCGCCAGCAGCCAAATGAGTGGGGTACAGCCCCAGCATTTT. This codes for CASSQMSGVQPQHF. The chain uses TRBV5-1 and TRBJ1-5; D not certain. Germline CDR1 and CDR2: SGHRS and YFSETQ. V was clipped by 4 bases and J by 7 bases, with 15 bases between them. There are 14 residues in the CDR3. The variable domain in full, completed from reference TRBV5-1 and TRBJ1-5, reads KAGVTQTPRYLIKTRGQQVTLSCSPISGHRSVSWYQQTPGQGLQFLFEYFSETQRNKGNFPGRFSGRQFSNSRSEMNVSTLELGDSALYLCASSQMSGVQPQHFGDGTRLSIL.

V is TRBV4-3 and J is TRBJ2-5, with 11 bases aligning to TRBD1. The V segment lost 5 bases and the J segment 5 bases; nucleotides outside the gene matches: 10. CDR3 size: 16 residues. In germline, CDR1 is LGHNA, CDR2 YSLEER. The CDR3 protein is CASSSPGTGGVETQYF. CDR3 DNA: TGCGCCAGCAGCTCGCCCGGGACAGGGGGTGTGGAGACCCAGTACTTC.

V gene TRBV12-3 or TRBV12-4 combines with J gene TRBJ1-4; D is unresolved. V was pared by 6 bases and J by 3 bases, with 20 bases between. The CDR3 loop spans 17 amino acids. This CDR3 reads CASSPGWSTSANEKLFF. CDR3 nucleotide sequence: TGTGCCAGCAGCCCCGGTTGGAGCACGTCAGCTAATGAAAAACTGTTTTTT.

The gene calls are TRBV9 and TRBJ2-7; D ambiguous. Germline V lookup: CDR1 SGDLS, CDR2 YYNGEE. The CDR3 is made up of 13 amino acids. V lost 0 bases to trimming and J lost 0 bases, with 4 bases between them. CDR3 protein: CASSVAPSYEQYF. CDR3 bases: TGTGCCAGCAGCGTAGCCCCCTCCTACGAGCAGTACTTC. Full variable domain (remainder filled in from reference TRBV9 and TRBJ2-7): DSGVTQTPKHLITATGQRVTLRCSPRSGDLSVYWYQQSLDQGLQFLIQYYNGEERAKGNILERFSAQQFPDLHSELNLSSLELGDSALYFCASSVAPSYEQYFGPGTRLTVT.

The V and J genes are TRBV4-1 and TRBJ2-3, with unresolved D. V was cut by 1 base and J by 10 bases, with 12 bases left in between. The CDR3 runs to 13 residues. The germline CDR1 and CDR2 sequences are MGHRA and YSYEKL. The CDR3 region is CASSQGGDGSQYF. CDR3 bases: TGCGCCAGCAGCCAAGGTGGCGACGGTTCGCAGTATTTT.

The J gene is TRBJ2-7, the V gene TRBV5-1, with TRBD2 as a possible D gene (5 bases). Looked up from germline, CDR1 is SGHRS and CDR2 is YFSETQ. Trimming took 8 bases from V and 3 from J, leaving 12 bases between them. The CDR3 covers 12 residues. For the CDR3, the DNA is TGCGCCAGTCCGAGGGTCTGCTACGAGCAGTACTTC. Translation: CASPRVCYEQYF.

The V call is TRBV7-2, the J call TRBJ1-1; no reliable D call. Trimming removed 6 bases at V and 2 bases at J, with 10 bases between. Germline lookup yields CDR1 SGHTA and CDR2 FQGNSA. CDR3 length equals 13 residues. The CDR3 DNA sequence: TGTGCCAGCAGGATAAAGCCAAACACTGAAGCTTTCTTT. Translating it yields CASRIKPNTEAFF.

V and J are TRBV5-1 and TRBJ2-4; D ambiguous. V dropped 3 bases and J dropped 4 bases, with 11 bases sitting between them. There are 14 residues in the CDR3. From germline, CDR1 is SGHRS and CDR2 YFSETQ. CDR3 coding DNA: TGCGCCAGCAGCTCGGACGTAAATAAAAACATTCAGTACTTC. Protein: CASSSDVNKNIQYF.

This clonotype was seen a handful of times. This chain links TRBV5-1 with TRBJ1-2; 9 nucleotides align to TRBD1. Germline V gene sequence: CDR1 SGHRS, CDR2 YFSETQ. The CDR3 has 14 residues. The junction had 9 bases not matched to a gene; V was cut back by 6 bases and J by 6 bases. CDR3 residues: CASTRSDRGDGYTF. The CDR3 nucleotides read TGCGCCAGCACCCGGTCTGACAGGGGGGATGGCTACACCTTC.

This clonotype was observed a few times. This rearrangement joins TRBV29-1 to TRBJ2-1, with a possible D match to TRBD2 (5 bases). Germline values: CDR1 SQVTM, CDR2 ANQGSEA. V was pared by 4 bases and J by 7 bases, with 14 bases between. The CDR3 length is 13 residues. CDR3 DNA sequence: TGCAGCGTTGTCCCGAGGGCCCTGAATGAGCAGTTCTTC. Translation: CSVVPRALNEQFF.

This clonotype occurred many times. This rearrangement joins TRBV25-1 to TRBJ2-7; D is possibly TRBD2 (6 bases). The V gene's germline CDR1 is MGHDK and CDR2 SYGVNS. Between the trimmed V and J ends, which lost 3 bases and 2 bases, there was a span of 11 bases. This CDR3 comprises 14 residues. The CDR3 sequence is CASSELRGTYEQYF. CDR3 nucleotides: TGTGCCAGCAGTGAGTTGCGGGGTACCTACGAGCAGTACTTC.

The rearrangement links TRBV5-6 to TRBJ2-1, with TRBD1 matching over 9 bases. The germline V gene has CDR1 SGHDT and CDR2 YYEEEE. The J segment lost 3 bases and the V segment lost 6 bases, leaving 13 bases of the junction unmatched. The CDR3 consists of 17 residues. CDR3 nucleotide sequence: TGTGCCAGCATTCAAGGTCCGGGACAGGGCCTCTACAATGAGCAGTTCTTC. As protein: CASIQGPGQGLYNEQFF.

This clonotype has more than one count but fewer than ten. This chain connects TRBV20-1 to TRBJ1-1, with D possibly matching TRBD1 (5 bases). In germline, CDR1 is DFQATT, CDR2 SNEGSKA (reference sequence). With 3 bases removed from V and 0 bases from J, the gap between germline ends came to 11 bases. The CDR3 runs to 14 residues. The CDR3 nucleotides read TGCAGTGCTAGGAGGTGGGGCATGAACACTGAAGCTTTCTTT. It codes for CSARRWGMNTEAFF.

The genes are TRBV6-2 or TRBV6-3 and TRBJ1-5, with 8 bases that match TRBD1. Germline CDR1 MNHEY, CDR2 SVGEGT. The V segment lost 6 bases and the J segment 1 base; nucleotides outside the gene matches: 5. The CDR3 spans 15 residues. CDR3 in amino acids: CASRQDRVSNQPQHF. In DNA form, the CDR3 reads TGTGCCAGCAGACAGGACAGGGTGAGCAATCAGCCCCAGCATTTT.